The subject of this entry is one TCR beta chain. The antigen is not known. This CDR3 comprises 13 residues. Germline CDR1 LNHNV, CDR2 YYDKDF (reference sequence). This record comes from a study of monozygotic twins with inflammatory bowel disease. Points from the study as a whole: Repertoire similarity did not differ between concordant and discordant twins, perhaps due to limited power.

The authors ran two nested PCRs of about 17 and 10 cycles on TCRalpha and TCRbeta cDNA. After re-calling the 5' RACE reads, TCRdb lists one entry per CDR3 protein, DNA absent. The sample includes a few hundred thousand distinct CDR3 sequences. Material: blood. The receptor was isolated from a human donor with ulcerative colitis or Crohn's disease, or a healthy co-twin of an affected twin (not recorded which). The V and J genes are TRBV15 and TRBJ1-1. CDR3 in amino acids: CATSRRMNTEAFF.